Below are 28 T cell receptor beta chains sequenced from a single sample in a study of blood T cell repertoires in COVID-19. Method: immunoSEQ multiplex PCR; TCRdb's copy keeps in-frame clones and lacks some. The table shows roughly 150,000 clones, with more than 70% occurring only once. The specimen was peripheral blood. The receptor source for this set is a woman in her 70s who had recovered from COVID-19.

V usage is TRBV28 and J usage is TRBJ2-5; 8 bases fit TRBD2. The CDR3 contains 15 residues. The junction had 3 bases not matched to a gene; V was cut back by 1 base and J by 2 bases. In germline, CDR1 is MDHEN, CDR2 SYDVKM. This CDR3 reads CASSLYTSGQETQYF. The DNA of the CDR3 is TGTGCCAGCAGTTTATATACTAGCGGACAAGAGACCCAGTACTTC.

J is TRBJ2-3 and V is TRBV20-1, with 10 nucleotides matching TRBD2. CDR3 length: 15 residues. Germline CDR1 DFQATT, CDR2 SNEGSKA (reference sequence). V shed 3 bases, J shed 5 bases, and the junction held 8 bases outside the gene matches. CDR3 sequence: CSASRLAGAGDTQYF. The CDR3 DNA is TGCAGTGCTAGTCGGCTAGCGGGAGCTGGAGATACGCAGTATTTT.

V is TRBV7-9 and J is TRBJ1-1; the D gene is possibly TRBD1 (5 bases). The CDR3 loop spans 16 amino acids. Germline-derived CDR1 and CDR2 are SEHNR and FQNEAQ (reference sequence). V dropped 4 bases and J dropped 1 base, with 16 bases sitting between them. Here the CDR3 reads CASSSPLGRGNTEAFF. The CDR3 nucleotides read TGTGCCAGCAGCTCCCCCCTGGGGAGGGGGAACACTGAAGCTTTCTTT.

This clone has more than one count but fewer than ten. The rearrangement joins TRBV19 to TRBJ1-1, with 8 bases that match TRBD1. The CDR3 contains 13 residues. From germline, CDR1 is LNHDA and CDR2 SQIVND (reference sequence). J lost 7 bases, V lost 6 bases, and 7 bases had no gene match. DNA of the CDR3: TGTGCCAGTAGCGACAGGGGTAGGGGTGAAGCTTTCTTT. Its translation is CASSDRGRGEAFF.

The chain uses TRBV6-1 and TRBJ1-1, with D uncertain. V was pared by 2 bases and J by 11 bases, with 9 bases between. CDR3 size: 11 residues. Germline V lookup: CDR1 MNHNS, CDR2 SASEGT. The DNA for the CDR3 is TGTGCCAGCAGTGAATCCCGGTGGGCTTTCTTT. Translation gives CASSESRWAFF.

This chain connects TRBV5-1 to TRBJ2-1, with 8 nucleotides matching TRBD1. Trimming took 2 bases from V and 4 from J; bases not matched to a gene: 8. This CDR3 comprises 16 residues. Germline CDR1 and CDR2: SGHRS and YFSETQ. Here the CDR3 DNA reads TGCGCCAGCAGCTTCACACCGGGACAGGCGTACAATGAGCAGTTCTTC. This codes for CASSFTPGQAYNEQFF.

This clone was counted between two and nine times. The chain couples TRBV5-1 to TRBJ1-1; D is uncertain. The ends were cut back, 3 bases at V and 0 bases at J, with 6 bases in the middle. The CDR3 covers 13 residues. Germline CDR1 SGHRS, CDR2 YFSETQ. The CDR3: CASSWELNTEAFF. The CDR3 region has the DNA TGCGCCAGCAGCTGGGAGTTGAACACTGAAGCTTTCTTT.

V usage is TRBV19 and J usage is TRBJ1-6, with no clear D. The CDR3 covers 15 residues. Trimming shortened V by 6 bases and J by 0 bases, and 9 bases separated the two germline ends. Germline CDR1 and CDR2: LNHDA and SQIVND (reference sequence). In DNA, the CDR3 is TGTGCCAGTAGAAGCCAACGCTCCTATAATTCACCCCTCCACTTT. Translating gives CASRSQRSYNSPLHF.

CDR3 region: CASSPGGNPTNTEAFF. The DNA of the CDR3 is TGTGCCAGCTCACCAGGAGGGAACCCGACGAACACTGAAGCTTTCTTT. The chain joins TRBV18 to TRBJ1-1; no reliable D call. This CDR3 comprises 16 residues. V lost 2 bases to trimming and J lost 1 base, with 14 bases between them. Germline lookup yields CDR1 KGHSH and CDR2 LQKENI. The variable domain in full, with the rest retrieved from reference TRBV18 and TRBJ1-1, is NAGVMQNPRHLVRRRGQEARLRCSPMKGHSHVYWYRQLPEEGLKFMVYLQKENIIDESGMPKERFSAEFPKEGPSILRIQQVVRGDSAAYFCASSPGGNPTNTEAFFGQGTRLTVV.

The V gene is TRBV3-1 (or the pseudogene TRBV3-2), the J gene TRBJ2-5; tentative D call: TRBD2 (6 bases). CDR3 length equals 13 residues. The germline V and J ends were trimmed by 4 bases and 2 bases, with 8 bases remaining between them. The germline V gene encodes CDR1 LGHDT and CDR2 YNNKEL (reference sequence). This chain's CDR3 is CASSLAAQETQYF. In nucleotides, the CDR3 is TGTGCCAGCAGCCTAGCGGCGCAAGAGACCCAGTACTTC.

V gene TRBV6-6 combines with J gene TRBJ2-2, with 10 bases that match TRBD1. The CDR3 runs 16 residues. V was clipped by 0 bases and J by 10 bases; unmatched bases: 8. The V gene's germline CDR1 is MNHNY and CDR2 SVGAGI (reference sequence). Here the CDR3 DNA reads TGTGCCAGCAGTTACTCGACCGGGACAGGGGCCCCGGAGCTGTTTTTT. Its protein product is CASSYSTGTGAPELFF.

This clone occurred once. This chain's CDR3 is CASSQGGGGGTEAFF. The CDR3 region has the DNA TGTGCCAGCTCACAGGGTGGGGGCGGAGGCACTGAAGCTTTCTTT. The chain employs TRBV18 and TRBJ1-1, with D possibly being TRBD1 (6 bases). The CDR3 spans 15 residues. V was trimmed by 4 bases and J by 4 bases, leaving 16 bases between them. Germline CDR1 and CDR2: KGHSH and LQKENI.

The chain recombines TRBV5-4 with TRBJ1-4; D possibly corresponds to TRBD1 (6 bases). The CDR3 covers 15 residues. Germline CDR1 and CDR2: SGHNT and YYREEE (reference sequence). Trimming took off 4 bases at V and 8 bases at J, with 18 bases between the two ends. This CDR3 is CASSPEGGAREKLFF. The CDR3, as DNA: TGTGCCAGCAGCCCGGAGGGGGGGGCTCGCGAAAAACTGTTTTTT.

The chain combines TRBV3-1 (or the pseudogene TRBV3-2) with TRBJ1-1, with 11 bases aligning to TRBD1. The length of the CDR3 is 16 residues. The V segment lost 4 bases and the J segment 2 bases; nucleotides outside the gene matches: 6. Germline CDR1 reads LGHDT; CDR2 reads YNNKEL (reference sequence). CDR3 DNA sequence: TGTGCCAGCAGCCCTTGGGACAGGGGGGACAACACTGAAGCTTTCTTT. It encodes CASSPWDRGDNTEAFF.

The J gene is TRBJ1-1, the V gene TRBV7-2; 9 bases align to TRBD1. Germline V lookup: CDR1 SGHTA, CDR2 FQGNSA. CDR3 length: 15 amino acids. J was trimmed by 4 bases and V by 5 bases; bases with no gene match: 8. Here the CDR3 DNA reads TGTGCCAGCAGCACCCGACAGGGGGTAATCACTGAAGCTTTCTTT. This translates into CASSTRQGVITEAFF.

The rearrangement links TRBV10-1 to TRBJ1-5; possibly TRBD1 for D (6 bases). Trimming pared 8 bases from V and 0 bases from J, leaving 14 bases between. The germline V gene has CDR1 WNHNN and CDR2 SYGVQD (reference sequence). The CDR3 extends over 15 amino acids. The CDR3 loop reads CASYRDPYSNQPQHF. The CDR3, as DNA: TGCGCCAGCTACAGGGACCCCTATAGCAATCAGCCCCAGCATTTT.

The gene calls are TRBV6-5 and TRBJ2-7; 8 bases are a match to TRBD1. The CDR3 loop spans 14 amino acids. The germline V gene encodes CDR1 MNHEY and CDR2 SVGAGI. Trimming at V came to 0 bases and at J to 3 bases, leaving 1 base not matched to a gene. CDR3 DNA: TGTGCCAGCAGTTACTCGGGGACAGGCTACGAGCAGTACTTC. It codes for CASSYSGTGYEQYF.

The chain uses TRBV19 and TRBJ2-6; D unclear. Germline loops: CDR1 LNHDA, CDR2 SQIVND (reference sequence). With 3 bases removed from V and 0 bases from J, the gap between germline ends came to 6 bases. CDR3 length: 15 residues. The CDR3 region has the DNA TGTGCCAGTAGTATCGGTGGCTCTGGGGCCAACGTCCTGACTTTC. Protein sequence: CASSIGGSGANVLTF. Filled out from reference TRBV19 and TRBJ2-6, the complete variable domain reads DGGITQSPKYLFRKEGQNVTLSCEQNLNHDAMYWYRQDPGQGLRLIYYSQIVNDFQKGDIAEGYSVSREKKESFPLTVTSAQKNPTAFYLCASSIGGSGANVLTFGAGSRLTVL.

This clone appeared a few times. The rearrangement uses TRBV6-5 and TRBJ2-5, with 8 bases identical to TRBD1. CDR1 and CDR2 (germline): MNHEY, SVGAGI. V shed 5 bases, J shed 3 bases, and the junction held 2 bases outside the gene matches. The CDR3 consists of 13 residues. In nucleotides, the CDR3 is TGTGCCAGCAGTCCACAGGGGGAAGAGACCCAGTACTTC. This encodes CASSPQGEETQYF.

The table lists this clone with a count of one. The rearrangement joins TRBV7-9 to TRBJ1-2; TRBD1 agrees at 7 bases. The CDR3 runs to 14 residues. V gave up 2 bases and J gave up 5 bases; unmatched junction bases: 5. Germline CDR1 reads SEHNR; CDR2 reads FQNEAQ (reference sequence). The CDR3 spells CASSLQGGGYGYTF. Here the CDR3 DNA reads TGTGCCAGCAGCTTACAGGGGGGTGGATATGGCTACACCTTC.

The chain has TRBV7-9 and TRBJ2-5; 8 bases fit TRBD1. Trimming took 2 bases from V and 4 from J; bases not matched to a gene: 6. CDR1 and CDR2 (germline): SEHNR, FQNEAQ (reference sequence). The CDR3 runs 15 residues. The CDR3 protein is CASSLIPQGGETQYF. CDR3 sequence (DNA): TGTGCCAGCAGCTTAATCCCACAGGGGGGAGAGACCCAGTACTTC.

J is TRBJ2-6 and V is TRBV10-3, with a weak D call TRBD2 (6 bases). The CDR3 consists of 14 residues. Germline values: CDR1 ENHRY, CDR2 SYGVKD. Trimming took off 10 bases at V and 1 base at J, with 11 bases between the two ends. The CDR3 DNA reads TGTGCCACTTATGCGGGGTCTGGGGCCAACGTCCTGACTTTC. Translated, it gives CATYAGSGANVLTF.

V gene TRBV10-3 combines with J gene TRBJ1-1; D may be TRBD1 (5 bases). Per germline, CDR1 ENHRY and CDR2 SYGVKD. The CDR3 is 12 residues long. V lost 6 bases and J 1 base, leaving 6 bases between the germline ends. CDR3 sequence: CAIRQGNTEAFF. In DNA, the CDR3 is TGTGCCATCAGGCAGGGGAACACTGAAGCTTTCTTT.

This chain uses TRBV6-5 with TRBJ2-5; D possibly corresponds to TRBD1 (6 bases). Germline V lookup: CDR1 MNHEY, CDR2 SVGAGI. This CDR3 has 13 amino acids. V was cut by 8 bases and J by 1 base, with 11 bases left in between. This chain's CDR3 is CASGGRAQETQYF. The CDR3, as DNA: TGTGCCAGCGGGGGCCGGGCCCAAGAGACCCAGTACTTC.

The chain is built from TRBV5-1 and TRBJ2-1, with 11 bases aligning to TRBD2. Germline assignment: CDR1 SGHRS and CDR2 YFSETQ. The CDR3 runs 16 residues. The V and J ends lost 4 bases and 6 bases, in that order; junction bases with no gene match: 9. The CDR3 here is CASSLGGLADLNEQFF. The CDR3 coding sequence is TGCGCCAGCAGCCTGGGGGGACTAGCGGACCTCAATGAGCAGTTCTTC.

The chain couples TRBV24-1 to TRBJ2-5, with TRBD2 matching 9 bases. This CDR3 comprises 17 residues. In germline, CDR1 is KGHDR, CDR2 SFDVKD. Germline trimming cut 7 bases from V and 5 bases from J; bases unmatched to any gene: 16. In DNA form, the CDR3 reads TGTGCCACCAGCCACAACGGGGCGGGAGGGCCGGGGGAGACCCAGTACTTC. It specifies CATSHNGAGGPGETQYF.

This chain joins TRBV18 and TRBJ2-7; perhaps TRBD2 as D (6 bases). This CDR3 has 14 residues. CDR1 KGHSH and CDR2 LQKENI come from the germline V gene. Trimming removed 3 bases from V and 4 bases from J, with 13 bases in between. The CDR3 coding sequence is TGTGCCAGCTCACCCCTCCTACTAGCTTACGAGCAGTACTTC. Protein sequence: CASSPLLLAYEQYF.

This clone was seen once. The V call is TRBV27, the J call TRBJ1-1; TRBD1 is a possible D gene (5 bases). The CDR3 is 15 residues long. Germline V lookup: CDR1 MNHEY, CDR2 SMNVEV (reference sequence). V lost 5 bases, J lost 1 base, and 14 bases lay in between. This CDR3 is CASSQTGGWNTEAFF. CDR3 in DNA: TGTGCCAGCAGTCAAACAGGCGGCTGGAACACTGAAGCTTTCTTT.